This entry lists 24 T cell receptor beta chains sequenced from one sample in a study of blood T cells in healthy people across ages. Using a J-beta primer mix together with a sample-barcoded 5' primer, a second PCR was run for roughly 6 to 12 cycles. In TCRdb, the 5' RACE reads were re-called with MiXCR into one record per CDR3 protein. The sample has 650,000 to 1,000,000 distinct CDR3 sequences; around 34% are singletons. The sequencing sample was made of blood. The receptors derive from a man younger than 30 in good health.

This clonotype was seen at least ten times. The chain is built from TRBV5-1 and TRBJ2-5; D uncertain. This CDR3 has 13 amino acids. Per germline, CDR1 SGHRS and CDR2 YFSETQ. V was clipped by 0 bases and J by 4 bases, with 7 bases between them. The chain's CDR3 is CASSLGERETQYF. Written as DNA, the CDR3 is TGCGCCAGCAGCTTGGGAGAAAGAGAGACCCAGTACTTC.

In the case of this clonotype: The junction shows a germline mismatch at one end, possibly a read error. This sequence joins TRBV20-1 and TRBJ1-1, with no clear D. CDR3 length equals 12 residues. Germline CDR1 and CDR2: DFQATT and SNEGSKA (reference sequence). For the CDR3, the DNA is TGCAGTGCAAGAGGGCGGCACGGGGAAGCTTTCTTT. Translating it yields CSARGRHGEAFF.

There are a few counts of this clonotype. For the CDR3, the DNA is TGTGCCAGCAGCACGTGGACAGGGGGCCTACCCGGGACTAGTACCAATGAGCAGTTCTTC. Translating it yields CASSTWTGGLPGTSTNEQFF. The chain combines TRBV7-9 with TRBJ2-1; 11 bases are a match to TRBD1. With 5 bases clipped from V and 6 bases from J, the junction kept 21 bases outside the gene matches. CDR3 length: 20 amino acids. Germline loops: CDR1 SEHNR, CDR2 FQNEAQ (reference sequence).

This clonotype has just a few counts. The chain combines TRBV5-1 with TRBJ2-7, with D possibly called TRBD1 or TRBD2 (5 bases each). CDR3 length equals 14 residues. The germline gives CDR1 SGHRS, CDR2 YFSETQ. Trimming pared 0 bases from V and 2 bases from J, leaving 9 bases between. The chain's CDR3 is CASSLVEGPYEQYF. Written as DNA, the CDR3 is TGCGCCAGCAGCTTGGTTGAGGGACCCTACGAGCAGTACTTC.

Worth noting for this clonotype: A much larger clone is a single base away; this may be a read error. This chain connects TRBV20-1 to TRBJ1-2; D may be TRBD1 (6 bases). V lost 0 bases, J lost 7 bases, and 21 bases lay in between. Germline V gives CDR1 DFQATT, CDR2 SNEGSKA (reference sequence). The CDR3 is 16 residues long. CDR3 region: CSARDRLSTGICGYTF. CDR3 nucleotides: TGCAGTGCTAGAGATCGTCTTAGCACAGGGATTTGTGGCTACACCTTC.

This clonotype showed up just a few times. The chain couples TRBV20-1 to TRBJ2-5; D perhaps matches TRBD1 (6 bases). The DNA matches TRBJ2-7 better at its end, which makes the J call doubtful. Germline V gene sequence: CDR1 DFQATT, CDR2 SNEGSKA (reference sequence). The CDR3 totals 14 residues. As DNA, the CDR3 is TGCAGTGCTAGAGAACAGGGAAGGGGTCACGAGCAGTACTTC. It specifies CSAREQGRGHEQYF.

CDR3 bases: TGCGCCAGCAGCTTCCTGGGGTCGCCGTCCGGCACGCAGTATTTT. Protein product: CASSFLGSPSGTQYF. The rearrangement uses TRBV4-3 and TRBJ2-3, with D hard to call. Trimming shortened V by 5 bases and J by 9 bases, and 21 bases separated the two germline ends. The CDR3 consists of 15 residues. In germline, CDR1 is LGHNA, CDR2 YSLEER.

In its sample, this clonotype was seen many times. The chain combines TRBV29-1 with TRBJ2-1; D not resolved. CDR1 SQVTM and CDR2 ANQGSEA come from the germline V gene. With 6 bases removed from V and 0 bases from J, the gap between germline ends came to 6 bases. This CDR3 comprises 12 residues. DNA of the CDR3: TGCAGCGTATGGGTCTCCTACAATGAGCAGTTCTTC. Translating it yields CSVWVSYNEQFF.

This clonotype was seen only a few times. The J gene is TRBJ1-5, the V gene TRBV6-2 or TRBV6-3; D unresolved. The CDR3 length is 13 residues. The germline V gene has CDR1 MNHEY and CDR2 SVGEGT. Trimming took 2 bases from V and 6 from J, leaving 8 bases between them. The CDR3 bases are TGTGCCAGCAGTTACACGGGATCTCAGCCCCAGCATTTT. This gives the protein CASSYTGSQPQHF.

This clonotype was found a few times. A junction end diverges from the germline sequence, so it may reflect a read error. The gene calls are TRBV4-3 and TRBJ2-5; a weak D match, TRBD2 (5 bases). CDR3 length: 12 amino acids. The germline gives CDR1 LGHNA, CDR2 YSLEER. The CDR3 is CAGSQRRDEQYF. CDR3 sequence (DNA): TGCGCCGGCAGCCAACGACGGGATGAGCAGTACTTC.

The chain employs TRBV9 and TRBJ1-3; 12 bases line up with TRBD1. Trimming removed 3 bases from V and 2 bases from J; junction bases left unmatched: 9. Germline assignment: CDR1 SGDLS and CDR2 YYNGEE. The CDR3 totals 18 residues. The CDR3 is CASSAGTGGVIPGNTIYF. CDR3 in DNA: TGTGCCAGCAGCGCCGGGACAGGGGGCGTAATCCCTGGAAACACCATATATTTT.

The chain is built from TRBV27 and TRBJ2-1; TRBD1 matches at 7 bases. The J call is in doubt because the DNA end fits TRBJ2-7 better. The CDR3 contains 15 residues. CDR1 is MNHEY and CDR2 is SMNVEV in the germline V gene (reference sequence). This CDR3 is CASSRKQGPYNEQYF. For the CDR3, the DNA is TGTGCCAGCAGCCGGAAACAGGGGCCCTACAATGAGCAGTACTTC.

The rearrangement links TRBV6-6 to TRBJ1-6; a possible D gene is TRBD1 (6 bases). There are 16 residues in the CDR3. The germline V and J ends were trimmed by 2 bases and 10 bases, with 18 bases remaining between them. Germline CDR1 MNHNY, CDR2 SVGAGI (reference sequence). The CDR3 sequence is CASSYRAQGWHSPLHF. The CDR3 bases are TGTGCCAGCAGTTACCGGGCGCAGGGGTGGCACTCACCCCTCCACTTT.

The CDR3: CASSTSVRGNIQYF. DNA of the CDR3: TGTGCCAGCAGCACCAGCGTCCGGGGAAACATTCAGTACTTC. The rearrangement joins TRBV12-3 or TRBV12-4 to TRBJ2-4, with a weak D call TRBD2 (5 bases). Deletions cut 6 bases from V and 6 bases from J, with 15 bases between. The CDR3 is made up of 14 amino acids.

A few counts support this clonotype. This chain uses TRBV3-1 with TRBJ2-1; the D gene is possibly TRBD2 (6 bases). Deletions cut 1 base from V and 6 bases from J, with 13 bases between. Germline V gene data show CDR1 as LGHDT and CDR2 as YNNKEL (reference sequence). The CDR3 totals 15 residues. CDR3 in DNA: TGTGCCAGCAGCCAAGTTGGAGGGTCTGTCAATGAGCAGTTCTTC. Its protein product is CASSQVGGSVNEQFF.

In its sample, this clonotype was seen a few times. The V and J genes are TRBV4-3 and TRBJ2-3; D unresolved. This CDR3 spans 13 amino acids. In germline, CDR1 is LGHNA, CDR2 YSLEER. V was clipped by 4 bases and J by 2 bases, with 7 bases between them. The CDR3 loop is CASSLRTTDTQYF. In nucleotides, the CDR3 is TGCGCCAGCAGCCTCCGCACCACAGATACGCAGTATTTT.

The V call is TRBV21-1, the J call TRBJ2-5; the table's TRBD1 call for D was not verified on the DNA. TRBV21-1 is classified as a pseudogene. The CDR3 loop spans 16 amino acids. This CDR3 is CASSKGPYRQQETQYF. DNA for the CDR3: TGTGCCAGCAGCAAAGGCCCCTATAGGCAACAAGAGACCCAGTACTTC.

The table lists this clonotype with a few counts. This chain connects TRBV15 to TRBJ1-5; 11 nucleotides match TRBD1. V was pared by 5 bases and J by 5 bases, with 2 bases of the junction left unmatched. This CDR3 is 14 amino acids long. In germline, CDR1 is LNHNV, CDR2 YYDKDF (reference sequence). CDR3 coding DNA: TGTGCCACCAGCCCGGACAGGGGGCATCAGCCCCAGCATTTT. It yields the protein CATSPDRGHQPQHF. Supplemented by reference TRBV15 and TRBJ1-5, the full variable domain reads DAMVIQNPRYQVTQFGKPVTLSCSQTLNHNVMYWYQQKSSQAPKLLFHYYDKDFNNEADTPDNFQSRRPNTSFCFLDIRSPGLGDTAMYLCATSPDRGHQPQHFGDGTRLSIL.

The rearrangement links TRBV7-9 to TRBJ2-2; D may be TRBD2 (6 bases). The CDR3 length is 16 residues. V was pared by 11 bases and J by 0 bases, with 19 bases between. Germline V gives CDR1 SEHNR, CDR2 FQNEAQ (reference sequence). CDR3 sequence (DNA): TGTGCCCCAGCCGGCCCGCGGGGATCGAACACCGGGGAGCTGTTTTTT. It codes for CAPAGPRGSNTGELFF. Supplemented by reference TRBV7-9 and TRBJ2-2, the full variable domain reads DTGVSQNPRHKITKRGQNVTFRCDPISEHNRLYWYRQTLGQGPEFLTYFQNEAQLEKSRLLSDRFSAERPKGSFSTLEIQRTEQGDSAMYLCAPAGPRGSNTGELFFGEGSRLTVL.

This rearrangement joins TRBV10-3 to TRBJ2-1, with 8 bases identical to TRBD1. The V gene end was trimmed by 10 bases and the J gene end by 8 bases; junction bases not matched to a gene: 16. There are 15 residues in the CDR3. Germline CDR1 ENHRY, CDR2 SYGVKD. CDR3 sequence: CASSNGQGAYDEQFF. CDR3 nucleotides: TGTGCCAGCAGCAACGGACAGGGTGCTTACGATGAGCAGTTCTTC.

This clonotype turned up a few times. CDR3 sequence reads: CSAREAHRGIGNTIYF. CDR3 sequence (DNA): TGCAGTGCTAGAGAGGCCCACAGGGGGATCGGAAACACCATATATTTT. The chain joins TRBV20-1 to TRBJ1-3; 8 bases agree with TRBD1. Germline V lookup: CDR1 DFQATT, CDR2 SNEGSKA (reference sequence). The CDR3 sequence is 16 residues long. J gave up 4 bases and V 0 bases, and 8 bases lay outside the gene matches.

This clonotype was recorded at least ten times. The chain carries TRBV20-1 and TRBJ2-5; 9 positions agree with TRBD2. The V gene end was trimmed by 0 bases and the J gene end by 1 base; junction bases not matched to a gene: 3. The CDR3 contains 15 residues. Germline loops: CDR1 DFQATT, CDR2 SNEGSKA (reference sequence). The CDR3 bases are TGCAGTGCTAGAGATCTAGCGGGGACCCAAGAGACCCAGTACTTC. It translates to CSARDLAGTQETQYF.

The chain recombines TRBV12-3 or TRBV12-4 with TRBJ2-5; no reliable D call. V was shortened by 1 base and J by 1 base, with 16 bases between the two germline ends. There are 17 residues in the CDR3. The CDR3 nucleotides are TGTGCCAGCAGTTTAGGGGTGACGCGTCAGTCCCAAGAGACCCAGTACTTC. As protein: CASSLGVTRQSQETQYF.

The CDR3 DNA follows: TGCGCCAGCAGCTTGTCCCCGGGGTTAAACAATGAGCAGTACTTC. This codes for CASSLSPGLNNEQYF. The chain carries TRBV5-1 and TRBJ2-7, with a tentative D call TRBD2 (5 bases). Trimming removed 1 base at V and 7 bases at J, with 18 bases between. CDR3 length equals 15 residues. In germline, CDR1 is SGHRS, CDR2 YFSETQ.